One and the same sample provided the 19 T cell receptor beta chains below, sequenced in a study of chemoradiotherapy in HPV16-positive cancers. Profiled with immunoSEQ multiplex PCR; TCRdb holds only in-frame clones, not every one. The table lists around 950 clones, 90% of them singletons, with around 4.8% in the top ten. The source was tumor tissue, collected from a patient who underwent chemoradiotherapy. Receptors originate from a human donor with HPV-associated anogenital cancer.

J is TRBJ2-2 and V is TRBV19; D is ambiguous. The CDR3 has 17 residues. Trimming took 7 bases from V and 0 from J, leaving 18 bases between them. Germline values: CDR1 LNHDA, CDR2 SQIVND (reference sequence). For the CDR3, the DNA is TGTGCCAGTACGGGTTTAGCTGAAGTTACGAACACCGGGGAGCTGTTTTTT. This sequence encodes CASTGLAEVTNTGELFF.

The genes are TRBV27 and TRBJ1-2, with D uncertain. This CDR3 spans 12 amino acids. The V end was cut by 6 bases, the J end by 8 bases, with 13 bases between. Germline CDR1 and CDR2: MNHEY and SMNVEV (reference sequence). The CDR3 region has the DNA TGTGCCAGCAGGGGTCTGCGTGGGGGCTACACCTTC. This codes for CASRGLRGGYTF.

This chain joins TRBV25-1 and TRBJ2-3; D gene unclear. The V end lost 4 bases, the J end lost 2 bases, and 7 bases lay between the germline ends. Germline CDR1 MGHDK, CDR2 SYGVNS. This CDR3 comprises 13 residues. Written as DNA, the CDR3 is TGTGCCAGCAGTGGACGGTTCACAGATACGCAGTATTTT. It yields the protein CASSGRFTDTQYF.

J is TRBJ2-7 and V is TRBV6-1; 8 bases are shared with TRBD2. The ends lost 6 bases at V and 7 bases at J; junction bases unmatched: 14. Germline V gives CDR1 MNHNS, CDR2 SASEGT. This CDR3 contains 15 residues. DNA for the CDR3: TGTGCCAGCAGCGCACCCCGGGAGGGCCGAACAGAGCAGTACTTC. Its translation is CASSAPREGRTEQYF.

V gene TRBV6-1 combines with J gene TRBJ2-1; the D is unclear. V gave up 0 bases and J gave up 10 bases, with 10 bases separating them. Per the germline V gene, CDR1 is MNHNS and CDR2 is SASEGT. This CDR3 comprises 13 residues. In DNA form, the CDR3 reads TGTGCCAGCAGTGAAGCTAGAGTAGGGGAGCAGTTCTTC. Amino acid sequence: CASSEARVGEQFF.

The chain combines TRBV5-6 with TRBJ1-1, with a tentative D call TRBD1 (5 bases). There are 15 residues in the CDR3. The V gene lost 0 bases and the J gene lost 2 bases, with 11 bases spanning the gap. Germline V gene sequence: CDR1 SGHDT, CDR2 YYEEEE. This CDR3 reads CASSLGWGDNTEAFF. Written as DNA, the CDR3 is TGTGCCAGCAGCTTGGGGTGGGGGGATAACACTGAAGCTTTCTTT.

The V and J genes are TRBV5-1 and TRBJ1-1; no reliable D call. The V end lost 0 bases, the J end lost 5 bases, and 11 bases lay between the germline ends. Germline V CDR1 and CDR2: SGHRS, YFSETQ. The CDR3 runs 14 residues. CDR3 DNA sequence: TGCGCCAGCAGCTTGGTGACCCCGGGGACTGAAGCTTTCTTT. This translates into CASSLVTPGTEAFF.

V gene TRBV18 combines with J gene TRBJ1-1, with D unresolved. The CDR3 is made up of 12 amino acids. The germline CDR1 and CDR2 sequences are KGHSH and LQKENI. Trimming stripped 5 bases from V and 1 base from J, with 5 bases between. The CDR3 DNA is TGTGCCAGCTCAGACGCGAACACTGAAGCTTTCTTT. Translating gives CASSDANTEAFF.

This clone was recorded only once. The chain carries TRBV27 and TRBJ2-2; D gene unclear. Germline V gives CDR1 MNHEY, CDR2 SMNVEV (reference sequence). The CDR3 spans 16 residues. Trimming stripped 3 bases from V and 2 bases from J, with 13 bases between. The CDR3 region is CASSFLPPLNTGELFF. The CDR3 coding sequence is TGTGCCAGCAGTTTCCTACCCCCCCTTAACACCGGGGAGCTGTTTTTT.

This chain joins TRBV6-5 and TRBJ1-2; TRBD1 is a possible D gene (5 bases). There are 14 residues in the CDR3. Germline values: CDR1 MNHEY, CDR2 SVGAGI. The germline V and J ends were trimmed by 2 bases and 0 bases, with 7 bases remaining between them. The CDR3 DNA is TGTGCCAGCAGTTACGGGGCCTCTAACTATGGCTACACCTTC. Amino acids: CASSYGASNYGYTF.

This chain joins TRBV2 and TRBJ1-2, with a possible D match to TRBD1 (6 bases). Trimming removed 4 bases at V and 5 bases at J, with 20 bases between. Germline CDR1 is SNHLY and CDR2 is FYNNEI. There are 16 residues in the CDR3. CDR3 sequence reads: CASSGYWDTGGYGYTF. As DNA, the CDR3 is TGTGCCAGCAGTGGTTATTGGGACACGGGTGGGTATGGCTACACCTTC.

The chain carries TRBV30 and TRBJ2-7; D is perhaps TRBD1 (6 bases). The CDR3 is 13 residues long. Germline V CDR1 and CDR2: GTSNPN, SVGIG (reference sequence). The V and J ends lost 2 bases and 3 bases respectively, with 11 bases between them. The CDR3 DNA sequence: TGTGCCTGGAGTCCAGACAGGCGCTACGAGCAGTACTTC. As protein: CAWSPDRRYEQYF.

The gene calls are TRBV6-5 and TRBJ2-2, with D possibly being TRBD1 (5 bases). This CDR3 is built from 15 residues. The V end lost 0 bases, the J end lost 5 bases, and 10 bases lay between the germline ends. Germline CDR1 is MNHEY and CDR2 is SVGAGI. The CDR3 DNA reads as TGTGCCAGCAGTTACTCGAGTGCAGGGACCGGGGAGCTGTTTTTT. Translation: CASSYSSAGTGELFF.

The chain links TRBV9 to TRBJ2-5, with TRBD2 as a possible D gene (5 bases). Trimming left V 3 bases short and J 4 bases short, with 22 bases between. Germline V gene sequence: CDR1 SGDLS, CDR2 YYNGEE. The CDR3 has 17 residues. CDR3 region: CASSATRMSSRGETQYF. CDR3 bases: TGTGCCAGCAGCGCCACCCGGATGAGTAGTCGGGGAGAGACCCAGTACTTC. Variable domain in full (rest from reference TRBV9 and TRBJ2-5): DSGVTQTPKHLITATGQRVTLRCSPRSGDLSVYWYQQSLDQGLQFLIQYYNGEERAKGNILERFSAQQFPDLHSELNLSSLELGDSALYFCASSATRMSSRGETQYFGPGTRLLVL.

This clone was seen just once. CDR3 amino acids: CASSLRGGKGIDEKLFF. The CDR3, as DNA: TGTGCCAGCAGCTTAAGAGGGGGGAAAGGGATTGATGAAAAACTGTTTTTT. The chain employs TRBV7-6 and TRBJ1-4; maybe TRBD1 (6 bases). Deletions cut 2 bases from V and 6 bases from J, with 19 bases between. This CDR3 has 17 residues. Germline CDR1 SGHVS, CDR2 FNYEAQ.

This clone was recorded only once. The V and J genes are TRBV6-6 and TRBJ2-5; 10 bases map to TRBD1. The germline V gene has CDR1 MNHNY and CDR2 SVGAGI (reference sequence). CDR3 size: 15 residues. V trimming: 6 bases; J trimming: 5 bases; junction bases outside the gene matches: 9. CDR3 residues: CASSQRQGAVETQYF. DNA of the CDR3: TGTGCCAGCAGCCAGCGACAGGGGGCCGTGGAGACCCAGTACTTC.

V usage is TRBV7-9 and J usage is TRBJ2-5, with a weak D call TRBD2 (6 bases). The ends were cut back, 5 bases at V and 7 bases at J, with 20 bases in the middle. The CDR3 totals 15 residues. The V gene's germline CDR1 is SEHNR and CDR2 FQNEAQ (reference sequence). CDR3 protein: CASSQGGRGSGTQYF. The CDR3 bases are TGTGCCAGCAGCCAAGGCGGTCGGGGGTCGGGGACCCAGTACTTC.

V gene TRBV7-8 combines with J gene TRBJ1-2; D possibly corresponds to TRBD1 (5 bases). The CDR3 covers 13 residues. Per the germline V gene, CDR1 is SGHVS and CDR2 is FQNEAQ. Trimming removed 5 bases at V and 5 bases at J, with 12 bases between. The CDR3 reads CASSPGTVYGYTF. The CDR3, as DNA: TGTGCCAGCAGCCCCGGGACCGTGTATGGCTACACCTTC.

On this clone: Relative to the germline gene, one junction end is altered; a read error may explain this. V usage is TRBV4-1 and J usage is TRBJ1-2; no definite D call. Germline lookup yields CDR1 MGHRA and CDR2 YSYEKL. This CDR3 has 11 amino acids. CDR3 loop: CASSQERKIVF. CDR3 nucleotides: TGCGCCAGCAGCCAAGAAAGAAAAATCGTCTTC.